The T cell receptor (beta chain) under discussion was sequenced for a study of T cell changes during pregnancy in multiple sclerosis (dated by TCRdb to between 2018 and 2020). Background for the entire study: Changes in the T cell repertoire over the course of pregnancy were examined in this study in women with multiple sclerosis.

Library preparation employed the immunoSEQ multiplex PCR assay. This immuneACCESS table, as held by TCRdb, lists in-frame sequences with V and J called but not all clones. Of the missing ones, under half trace to an unresolved V gene in checked studies; the others have no known cause. Recorded for this sample are 30,000 to 40,000 clones; about 90% of them occurred a single time. The ten largest clonotypes hold around 2.8% of the sample. With respect to this clone: What antigen it recognizes has not been identified. Per-nucleotide qualities are absent, and no much larger clonotype sits a single base away.

V trim: 2 bases; J trim: 7 bases; unmatched bases: 5. The CDR3 starts with the cysteine, ends with the phenylalanine, and has 14 residues. The kept DNA is CDR3 alone, 42 bases in frame from the first base. From the germline V gene, CDR1 is SGHTA and CDR2 is FQGTGA. The V gene is TRBV7-3 and the J gene is TRBJ2-1, and 7 junction bases match TRBD2. The sample was CD4+ T cells from peripheral blood mononuclear cells, taken in the third trimester of pregnancy. The receptor was isolated from a female donor in good health, enrolled as a control in a pregnancy study. The CDR3 reads CASSLAGEKNEQFF. In nucleotide form, the sequence is TGTGCCAGCAGCTTAGCGGGAGAAAAGAATGAGCAGTTCTTC.